This passage covers 11 T cell receptor beta chains from one sample sequenced in a study of HIV-infected patients and healthy controls. The repertoire came from unfractionated whole blood and reflected all unsorted peripheral T cells. cDNA was made from approximately 0.55 ug RNA using alpha and beta constant primers. Separate chain-specific third strand synthesis with multiplexing indices produced the alpha and beta libraries. TCRdb re-derived calls from the 5' RACE reads in MiXCR, one entry per CDR3 protein. The sample carries around 20,000 distinct CDR3 sequences, about 9% recorded once. Sequencing used blood. The receptor set was obtained from an adult in good health.

A few counts support this clonotype. The chain links TRBV18 to TRBJ2-2, with a weak D call TRBD2 (5 bases). Trimming removed 0 bases at V and 3 bases at J, with 5 bases between. CDR1 is KGHSH and CDR2 is LQKENI in the germline V gene. The CDR3 length is 14 residues. The CDR3 DNA reads TGTGCCAGCTCACCACCGGGAGACACCGGGGAGCTGTTTTTT. It specifies CASSPPGDTGELFF.

This clonotype occurred many times. This chain uses TRBV5-1 with TRBJ2-3, with 11 positions matching TRBD1. Trimming took 0 bases from V and 10 from J; bases not matched to a gene: 7. The germline V gene encodes CDR1 SGHRS and CDR2 YFSETQ. The CDR3 length is 15 residues. This CDR3 reads CASSLEPDRGQAQYF. Written as DNA, the CDR3 is TGCGCCAGCAGCTTGGAGCCGGACAGGGGGCAAGCGCAGTATTTT.

This clonotype counts as medium-sized. The rearrangement uses TRBV3-1 and TRBJ2-3; D unclear. V was trimmed by 0 bases and J by 0 bases, leaving 7 bases between them. The CDR3 has 15 residues. CDR1 and CDR2 (germline): LGHDT, YNNKEL (reference sequence). The CDR3 is CASSQDHASTDTQYF. In nucleotides, the CDR3 is TGTGCCAGCAGCCAAGATCATGCTAGCACAGATACGCAGTATTTT.

V is TRBV7-3 and J is TRBJ2-1, with a possible D match to TRBD2 (6 bases). CDR1 SGHTA and CDR2 FQGTGA come from the germline V gene. The CDR3 has 15 amino acids. Trimming took off 5 bases at V and 1 base at J, with 12 bases between the two ends. CDR3 amino acids: CASSLERVSYNEQFF. The CDR3 bases are TGTGCCAGCAGCCTGGAGCGGGTTTCCTACAATGAGCAGTTCTTC.

This clonotype was observed many times. This rearrangement joins TRBV30 to TRBJ2-7; possibly TRBD2 for D (5 bases). The germline V and J ends were trimmed by 0 bases and 4 bases, with 10 bases remaining between them. The CDR3 runs to 13 residues. CDR1 GTSNPN and CDR2 SVGIG come from the germline V gene (reference sequence). The CDR3 here is CAWSVLREYEQYF. Written as DNA, the CDR3 is TGTGCCTGGAGTGTACTCCGGGAATACGAGCAGTACTTC.

This clonotype has a count of ten or more. V and J are TRBV12-3 or TRBV12-4 and TRBJ2-1; D remains unclear. The germline V and J ends were trimmed by 3 bases and 15 bases, with 12 bases remaining between them. CDR3 length equals 11 residues. The CDR3 region has the DNA TGTGCCAGCAGTTTGGGCGACTTCCTGTTCTTC. Its protein is CASSLGDFLFF.

This clonotype was seen at least ten times. The chain carries TRBV7-2 and TRBJ2-1; D remains unclear. The CDR3 contains 11 residues. The V and J ends lost 2 bases and 7 bases respectively, with 3 bases between them. Germline V gene lookup returns CDR1 SGHTA and CDR2 FQGNSA. The CDR3 sequence is CASSLINEQFF. In nucleotides, the CDR3 is TGTGCCAGCAGCTTAATAAATGAGCAGTTCTTC.

By frequency in the sample, this clonotype is medium-sized (0.01 to 0.1%). The chain uses TRBV29-1 and TRBJ2-1; 10 bases fit TRBD2. V lost 7 bases to trimming and J lost 4 bases; unmatched junction nucleotides: 7. Germline lookup yields CDR1 SQVTM and CDR2 ANQGSEA. The CDR3 consists of 14 residues. CDR3 protein: CSADTSGTYNEQFF. In DNA form, the CDR3 reads TGCAGCGCCGACACTAGCGGGACGTACAATGAGCAGTTCTTC.

This clonotype came up many times. CDR3 bases: TGCAGCGTGGCACAGGGGATTGGAGAGACCCAGTACTTC. This sequence encodes CSVAQGIGETQYF. V gene TRBV29-1 combines with J gene TRBJ2-5; 7 nucleotides match TRBD1. This CDR3 contains 13 residues. Germline V gene lookup returns CDR1 SQVTM and CDR2 ANQGSEA. With V trimmed by 6 bases and J by 4 bases, 8 bases remained unmatched.

This clonotype has only a few counts. This chain joins TRBV20-1 and TRBJ1-6; maybe TRBD1 (6 bases). Trimming stripped 6 bases from V and 0 bases from J, with 12 bases between. The CDR3 sequence is 15 residues long. Per the germline V gene, CDR1 is DFQATT and CDR2 is SNEGSKA (reference sequence). CDR3 protein: CSAETGSSYNSPLHF. Written as DNA, the CDR3 is TGCAGTGCAGAGACAGGAAGCTCCTATAATTCACCCCTCCACTTT.

This clonotype was counted many times. This rearrangement joins TRBV12-3 or TRBV12-4 to TRBJ2-2, with TRBD1 as a possible D gene (6 bases). This CDR3 comprises 14 residues. Trimming removed 4 bases at V and 12 bases at J, with 18 bases between. The CDR3: CASSSTQGTGQLFF. For the CDR3, the DNA is TGTGCCAGCAGTTCGACACAGGGTACAGGGCAGCTGTTTTTT.